The 21 T cell receptor beta chains given below trace back to one sample, sequenced in a study of cytomegalovirus exposure and HLA in healthy donors. Using immunoSEQ multiplex PCR, the repertoire was profiled, and TCRdb retains in-frame clones only, with some absent. This table holds approximately 97,000 clones, about 94% found once. Sample: PBMCs. These receptors came from a woman under 30 in good health and CMV-seronegative.

The genes are TRBV6-1 and TRBJ2-5; the match to TRBD2 covers 10 bases. CDR3 length: 15 residues. V lost 6 bases to trimming and J lost 4 bases; unmatched junction nucleotides: 8. Germline assignment: CDR1 MNHNS and CDR2 SASEGT. As DNA, the CDR3 is TGTGCCAGCAGGAGGGTAGCGGGAGGTTTAGAGACCCAGTACTTC. Its translation: CASRRVAGGLETQYF.

The V call is TRBV5-1, the J call TRBJ2-5; a weak D match, TRBD1 (6 bases). Germline V gives CDR1 SGHRS, CDR2 YFSETQ. This CDR3 is 15 amino acids long. Trimming shortened V by 0 bases and J by 2 bases, and 11 bases separated the two germline ends. CDR3 region: CASSLDLTGQETQYF. For the CDR3, the DNA is TGCGCCAGCAGCTTGGATTTGACAGGACAAGAGACCCAGTACTTC.

The chain links TRBV6-5 to TRBJ2-1, with a tentative D call TRBD2 (6 bases). Germline lookup yields CDR1 MNHEY and CDR2 SVGAGI. V gave up 0 bases and J gave up 8 bases, with 8 bases separating them. The CDR3 totals 13 residues. CDR3: CASSYSWGDEQFF. DNA of the CDR3: TGTGCCAGCAGTTACTCGTGGGGGGATGAGCAGTTCTTC.

The chain joins TRBV5-6 to TRBJ2-3; 8 bases fit TRBD1. Germline loops: CDR1 SGHDT, CDR2 YYEEEE. With V trimmed by 4 bases and J by 2 bases, 6 bases remained unmatched. The CDR3 totals 15 residues. For the CDR3, the DNA is TGTGCCAGCAGCCAAGGACAGGGATACACAGATACGCAGTATTTT. This gives the protein CASSQGQGYTDTQYF.

The CDR3 DNA sequence: TGCGCCAGCAGCCAAGTGATACAGGGGGACACTGAAGCTTTCTTT. Protein: CASSQVIQGDTEAFF. The chain joins TRBV4-1 to TRBJ1-1, with 8 bases lining up with TRBD1. The CDR3 covers 15 residues. Germline CDR1 is MGHRA and CDR2 is YSYEKL. J gave up 3 bases and V 1 base, and 4 bases lay outside the gene matches.

The V and J genes are TRBV6-1 and TRBJ2-7; 8 bases map to TRBD1. Trimming cost V 4 bases and J 3 bases; bases outside gene matches: 2. Germline-derived CDR1 and CDR2 are MNHNS and SASEGT. The CDR3 has 13 amino acids. Here the CDR3 DNA reads TGTGCCAGCAGTGTGACAGGGGACTACGAGCAGTACTTC. It specifies CASSVTGDYEQYF.

The V and J genes are TRBV13 and TRBJ2-3, with D perhaps matching TRBD1 (7 bases). Trimming pared 5 bases from V and 3 bases from J, leaving 18 bases between. The V gene's germline CDR1 is PRHDT and CDR2 FYEKMQ (reference sequence). The CDR3 spans 16 residues. The CDR3 nucleotides are TGTGCCAGCAGCCACCGCGGGGCGACAGGGACAGATACGCAGTATTTT. Protein: CASSHRGATGTDTQYF.

The chain recombines TRBV7-6 with TRBJ1-5; D possibly corresponds to TRBD1 (5 bases). V was clipped by 5 bases and J by 0 bases, with 8 bases between them. Germline CDR1 SGHVS, CDR2 FNYEAQ. The CDR3 sequence is 14 residues long. CDR3 DNA sequence: TGTGCCAGCAGCAAAGGGGATAGCAATCAGCCCCAGCATTTT. It specifies CASSKGDSNQPQHF.

Concerning this clone: The junction departs from the called germline gene at one end, perhaps through a read error. The gene calls are TRBV28 and TRBJ2-5; weak D call: TRBD1 (5 bases). Germline V gene sequence: CDR1 MDHEN, CDR2 SYDVKM. The length of the CDR3 is 12 residues. CDR3 residues: CATVDNQETQYF. CDR3 nucleotides: TGTGCCACCGTGGACAACCAGGAGACCCAGTACTTC.

J is TRBJ1-1 and V is TRBV4-3; 7 nucleotides match TRBD1. This CDR3 comprises 17 residues. The V and J ends lost 0 bases and 1 base, in that order; junction bases with no gene match: 8. Germline assignment: CDR1 LGHNA and CDR2 YSLEER. The chain's CDR3 is CASSQDMGGQRNTEAFF. DNA for the CDR3: TGCGCCAGCAGCCAAGACATGGGGGGACAGAGGAACACTGAAGCTTTCTTT.

The gene calls are TRBV27 and TRBJ2-1; 9 bases are shared with TRBD2. Unmatched junction bases numbered 4, after V lost 6 bases and J lost 7 bases. CDR1 MNHEY and CDR2 SMNVEV come from the germline V gene (reference sequence). The CDR3 has 13 residues. CDR3: CASSRTSANEQFF. The CDR3 DNA reads TGTGCCAGCAGCAGGACTAGCGCGAATGAGCAGTTCTTC.

This clone was counted only a few times. V gene TRBV7-3 combines with J gene TRBJ2-1; TRBD1 might be the D (5 bases). Germline CDR1 is SGHTA and CDR2 is FQGTGA. The V gene lost 5 bases and the J gene lost 7 bases, with 12 bases spanning the gap. This CDR3 region has 13 residues. In DNA form, the CDR3 reads TGTGCCAGCAGCCAACAATCAGGGAATGAGCAGTTCTTC. Translating gives CASSQQSGNEQFF.

This sequence joins TRBV4-3 and TRBJ2-2; D is unresolved. Germline V lookup: CDR1 LGHNA, CDR2 YSLEER. V shed 2 bases and J shed 3 bases, with 4 bases lying between them. The CDR3 has 13 amino acids. The CDR3 sequence: CASSQTDTGELFF. CDR3 coding DNA: TGCGCCAGCAGCCAAACAGACACCGGGGAGCTGTTTTTT.

The chain uses TRBV9 and TRBJ2-7; D is unclear. The CDR3 sequence is 15 residues long. V was clipped by 0 bases and J by 4 bases, with 14 bases between them. Looked up from germline, CDR1 is SGDLS and CDR2 is YYNGEE. The CDR3 loop is CASSVGDTLTYEQYF. CDR3 DNA: TGTGCCAGCAGCGTAGGCGACACCCTCACTTACGAGCAGTACTTC.

This chain uses TRBV10-1 with TRBJ2-3, with a possible D match to TRBD2 (5 bases). Trimming took 5 bases from V and 0 from J, leaving 9 bases between them. The germline V gene has CDR1 WNHNN and CDR2 SYGVQD (reference sequence). The CDR3 runs 14 residues. This CDR3 reads CASSFSGSTDTQYF. The CDR3 bases are TGCGCCAGCAGTTTCAGCGGTAGCACAGATACGCAGTATTTT.

CDR3 DNA sequence: TGTGCCAGCAGCTTAACGACGACAGGCTCCTACAATGAGCAGTTCTTC. Amino acid sequence: CASSLTTTGSYNEQFF. The chain is built from TRBV11-2 and TRBJ2-1, with TRBD1 as a possible D gene (6 bases). CDR1 and CDR2 from the germline V gene are SGHAT and FQNNGV. Trimming pared 2 bases from V and 0 bases from J, leaving 11 bases between. This CDR3 has 16 residues.

The chain uses TRBV5-1 and TRBJ2-1, with 7 bases lining up with TRBD1. Per germline, CDR1 SGHRS and CDR2 YFSETQ. V dropped 0 bases and J dropped 2; count of bases not matched to a gene: 2. The CDR3 is made up of 15 amino acids. The CDR3 sequence is CASSLGQGAYNEQFF. As DNA, the CDR3 is TGCGCCAGCAGCTTGGGGCAGGGGGCCTACAATGAGCAGTTCTTC.

The chain joins TRBV30 to TRBJ1-4, with D perhaps matching TRBD1 (5 bases). With 0 bases removed from V and 11 bases from J, the gap between germline ends came to 13 bases. The CDR3 loop spans 13 amino acids. Germline V gene sequence: CDR1 GTSNPN, CDR2 SVGIG (reference sequence). The CDR3 sequence is CAWSVETGEKLFF. The CDR3 nucleotides are TGTGCCTGGAGTGTAGAAACGGGGGAGAAACTGTTTTTT. Supplemented by reference TRBV30 and TRBJ1-4, the full variable domain reads SQTIHQWPATLVQPVGSPLSLECTVEGTSNPNLYWYRQAAGRGLQLLFYSVGIGQISSEVPQNLSASRPQDRQFILSSKKLLLSDSGFYLCAWSVETGEKLFFGSGTQLSVL.

This chain connects TRBV9 to TRBJ2-2; possible D gene TRBD1, 6 bases. With 2 bases removed from V and 0 bases from J, the gap between germline ends came to 11 bases. The CDR3 consists of 16 residues. Germline assignment: CDR1 SGDLS and CDR2 YYNGEE. CDR3 nucleotides: TGTGCCAGCAGCGTGGGGGCCGCAGCGAACACCGGGGAGCTGTTTTTT. Amino acid sequence: CASSVGAAANTGELFF.

The DNA of the CDR3 is TGCGCCAGCAGCCTAAGGGGGGGCGAAAAACTGTTTTTT. It encodes CASSLRGGEKLFF. The chain uses TRBV4-1 and TRBJ1-4; D possibly corresponds to TRBD1 (6 bases). The germline CDR1 and CDR2 sequences are MGHRA and YSYEKL. There are 13 residues in the CDR3. The V end was cut by 4 bases, the J end by 8 bases, with 11 bases between.

The gene calls are TRBV25-1 and TRBJ1-2; 7 bases align to TRBD1. This CDR3 is built from 14 residues. Germline V gene data show CDR1 as MGHDK and CDR2 as SYGVNS. Trimming took 4 bases from V and 6 from J; bases not matched to a gene: 8. CDR3 DNA: TGTGCCAGCAGTGTCGGCAACAGGGGTAATGGCTACACCTTC. It encodes CASSVGNRGNGYTF.